In this sample, the clone carrying this TCR beta chain turned up once. Its matching antigen is unknown. The sample is drawn from a study of T cell responses to AZD1222 COVID-19 vaccine. Study at large: Pooling covered second doses at about 4 or about 12 weeks.

This CDR3 region has 13 residues. The germline V and J ends were trimmed by 5 bases and 13 bases, with 20 bases remaining between them. Germline loops: CDR1 SNHLY, CDR2 FYNNEI. Generated by immunoSEQ multiplex PCR, the TCRdb table keeps only in-frame clones and is missing some. The table includes 150,000 or so clones, 65% to 90% detected once. General observations from the study: Mostly white British, mostly female donors; authors suggested clonal diversity may be underestimated. Baseline antibody screening turned up just a handful of seropositive AZD1222 recipients.

The chain joins TRBV2 to TRBJ1-1; D call uncertain. The sequence was collected from an adult in good health. The material sequenced was peripheral blood, taken on day 0 of AZD1222 vaccination. Written as DNA, the CDR3 is TGTGCCAGCAGTCAATACGGACTCCGAGAGGATTTCTTT. Translated, it gives CASSQYGLREDFF. Looking up the rest from reference TRBV2 and TRBJ1-1 gives the full variable domain: EPEVTQTPSHQVTQMGQEVILRCVPISNHLYFYWYRQILGQKVEFLVSFYNNEISEKSEIFDDQFSVERPDGSNFTLKIRSTKLEDSAMYFCASSQYGLREDFFGQGTRLTVV.